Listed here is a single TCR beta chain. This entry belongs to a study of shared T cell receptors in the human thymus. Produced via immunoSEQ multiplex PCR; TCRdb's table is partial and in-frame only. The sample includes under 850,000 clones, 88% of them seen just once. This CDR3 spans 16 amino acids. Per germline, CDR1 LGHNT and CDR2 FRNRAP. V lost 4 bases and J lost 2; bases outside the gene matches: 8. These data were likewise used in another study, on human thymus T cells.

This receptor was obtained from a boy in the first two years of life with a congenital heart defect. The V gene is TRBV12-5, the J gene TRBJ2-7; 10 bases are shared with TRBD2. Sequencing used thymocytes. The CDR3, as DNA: TGTGCTAGTGGTTCCTCTTGGACTAGCGGTACCTACGAGCAGTACTTC. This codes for CASGSSWTSGTYEQYF.